This T cell receptor beta chain was identified in a study of regulatory T cells in long-lasting Graves disease. CDR3-region Arm-PCR and iRepertoire HTBI primers produced the TCR beta libraries. TCRdb analysed the multiplex PCR reads with MiXCR anew, one entry per CDR3 protein. The sample holds 300,000 to 400,000 distinct CDR3 sequences, approximately 15% seen once. The time point denotes: newly diagnosed GD, antithyroid drugs for less than 3 months. PBMC RNA was the source of the TCR library. This clonotype has a count of ten or more. Germline CDR1 and CDR2: DFQATT and SNEGSKA (reference sequence). V was clipped by 6 bases and J by 2 bases, with 18 bases between them. This CDR3 is built from 15 residues. This same sample was also taken into another study, of T cells in Graves' hyperthyroidism and ophthalmopathy.

The origin of this receptor is a man aged 35 to 55 with Graves disease. The specimen comprised peripheral blood mononuclear cells (PBMCs), sampled at new diagnosis, from a patient treated with antithyroid drugs. The V gene is TRBV20-1, the J gene TRBJ2-3; the D is unclear. The CDR3 here is CSADAPAGDTDTQYF. The CDR3 coding sequence is TGCAGTGCCGATGCCCCGGCAGGAGACACAGATACGCAGTATTTT.